These 5 T cell receptor beta chains were sequenced from one sample in a study of blood T cell repertoires in COVID-19 (dated by TCRdb to the early 2020s). The method was the immunoSEQ multiplex PCR assay. TCRdb retrieved this table from immuneACCESS and kept in-frame rearrangements only. Not all clones are present; in checked studies, unresolved V genes account for under half, and no reason is known for the remainder. Within this sample are about 96,000 clones, with around three quarters of them counted one time only. About 8.1% of the sample belongs to the ten largest clones. Sequenced: peripheral blood. The receptor set was obtained from a man aged 50 to 59 who had recovered from COVID-19.

J is TRBJ2-6 and V is TRBV6-5, with D tentatively TRBD2 (6 bases). This CDR3 has 16 residues. Germline CDR1 reads MNHEY; CDR2 reads SVGAGI. V was shortened by 4 bases and J by 0 bases, with 10 bases between the two germline ends. The CDR3: CASSSGTGSGANVLTF. In nucleotides, the CDR3 is TGTGCCAGCAGTTCAGGGACTGGCTCTGGGGCCAACGTCCTGACTTTC.

CDR3 protein: CASSPTGGTNEQYF. CDR3 coding DNA: TGTGCCAGTAGCCCAACAGGGGGCACGAACGAGCAGTACTTC. The chain joins TRBV19 to TRBJ2-7, with 9 bases fitting TRBD1. V lost 6 bases and J lost 5; bases outside the gene matches: 8. The CDR3 runs to 14 residues. Per the germline V gene, CDR1 is LNHDA and CDR2 is SQIVND (reference sequence).

The chain is built from TRBV18 and TRBJ1-2; 7 positions agree with TRBD1. J gave up 5 bases and V 3 bases, and 9 bases lay outside the gene matches. This CDR3 is 15 amino acids long. Germline CDR1 is KGHSH and CDR2 is LQKENI. As DNA, the CDR3 is TGTGCCAGCTCACCCCGTACGGGACAGCCTTATGGCTACACCTTC. Translated: CASSPRTGQPYGYTF.

This clone was picked up a small number of times. The chain couples TRBV29-1 to TRBJ1-2; the match to TRBD1 covers 7 bases. CDR3 size: 14 residues. After removal of 7 bases from V and 7 bases from J, the junction contained 15 bases not matched to a gene. Germline V CDR1 and CDR2: SQVTM, ANQGSEA. CDR3 in amino acids: CSAPGGTARGGYTF. CDR3 nucleotide sequence: TGCAGCGCCCCAGGGGGGACAGCGAGAGGTGGCTACACCTTC.

The chain links TRBV29-1 to TRBJ1-2; D uncertain. The V and J ends lost 2 bases and 0 bases respectively, with 7 bases between them. Germline V gene data show CDR1 as SQVTM and CDR2 as ANQGSEA. The CDR3 runs to 13 residues. The CDR3 protein is CSVEQKTNYGYTF. The DNA of the CDR3 is TGCAGCGTTGAACAGAAGACTAACTATGGCTACACCTTC.